The source of this T cell receptor (beta chain) is a study of T cell responses to AZD1222 COVID-19 vaccine. Points from the study as a whole: None of the repertoires were sampled until the peak T cell response had passed. Among spike-specific TCRs, nearly half reportedly target unmutated variant regions. Clonal diversity may have been underestimated in mostly white British donors. Spike-specific TCR breadth and depth rose after two AZD1222 doses.

CDR3 length: 12 amino acids. Trimming cost V 3 bases and J 7 bases; bases outside gene matches: 0. Germline V gene sequence: CDR1 GTSNPN, CDR2 SVGIG (reference sequence). As for this clone: Its antigen is not identified.

Sequencing used immunoSEQ multiplex PCR; TCRdb keeps in-frame clones, though not all of them. The sample yields about 110,000 clones, approximately 90% seen once. This TCR came from an adult in good health. This material consisted of peripheral blood, taken on day 0 of MenACWY control vaccination. The rearrangement uses TRBV30 and TRBJ2-1; TRBD1 agrees at 10 bases. Here the CDR3 reads CAWRGQGNEQFF. In DNA, the CDR3 is TGTGCCTGGAGGGGACAGGGGAATGAGCAGTTCTTC.